This T cell receptor beta chain derives from a study of T cells in Graves' hyperthyroidism and ophthalmopathy. The study, taken as a whole, reports: Using 13 V-J features, a model discriminated ophthalmopathy from stable hyperthyroidism.

Amplification of TCR beta CDR3 regions was performed using RNA transcripts as template. Initially, a first-round RT-PCR of the TCR CDR3 employed the HTBI primer set. TCRdb redid the calling of the multiplex PCR reads with MiXCR, one entry per CDR3 protein. The table includes hundreds of thousands of distinct CDR3 sequences, around 16% detected once. Fresh peripheral blood, 10 ml, yielded the PBMCs. The CDR3 spans 14 residues. Germline V gene data show CDR1 as SNHLY and CDR2 as FYNNEI. Between the trimmed V and J ends, which lost 1 base and 6 bases, there was a span of 9 bases. This clonotype was observed a few times. Its antigen is undetermined.

Sequenced material: blood. V usage is TRBV2 and J usage is TRBJ1-4; D is unclear. This sequence was found in a woman between 25 and 40 years old with Graves' hyperthyroidism. Here the CDR3 DNA reads TGTGCCAGCAGTGAAGAGGTTAACCATGAAAAACTGTTTTTT. Protein: CASSEEVNHEKLFF. The variable domain in full, with the rest retrieved from reference TRBV2 and TRBJ1-4, is EPEVTQTPSHQVTQMGQEVILRCVPISNHLYFYWYRQILGQKVEFLVSFYNNEISEKSEIFDDQFSVERPDGSNFTLKIRSTKLEDSAMYFCASSEEVNHEKLFFGSGTQLSVL.